This entry is about one TCR beta chain. The source of the sample is a study of blood T cell repertoires in COVID-19. The overall study: The United States, Italy and Spain provided the acute and convalescent COVID-19 samples. Nucleic acid was either cDNA or gDNA, and it came from T cells, B-cell-depleted T cells, or PBMCs.

CDR3 length: 13 residues. Germline loops: CDR1 SQVTM, CDR2 ANQGSEA. The V end lost 1 base, the J end lost 2 bases, and 7 bases lay between the germline ends. Method: immunoSEQ multiplex PCR; TCRdb's copy keeps in-frame clones and lacks some. Counted here are about 370,000 clones, more than 70% occurring once; the ten biggest clones make up about 9.4%. This receptor was obtained from a woman aged 30 to 39 with COVID-19, enrolled during active disease. The sequencing input was peripheral blood. The genes are TRBV29-1 and TRBJ2-3; tentatively, D is TRBD2 (6 bases). In DNA form, the CDR3 reads TGCAGCGTTGAAGGGACTAACACAGATACGCAGTATTTT. Residues: CSVEGTNTDTQYF.